These T cell receptor beta chains were read from a single sample in a study of shared clonotypes between healthy human individuals. Data came from immunoSEQ multiplex PCR; TCRdb stores just in-frame clones and leaves some out. The sample contains over a million clones, about 77% of which appear only once. Sequencing used memory CD4+ T cells sorted from blood. These TCRs come from a man in his late teens or twenties in good health. CDR3s include the opening cysteine and the closing phenylalanine or tryptophan. A D gene is named only where the DNA matches it firmly. Clone size is stated in some rows and not others, as once, few, many or a class when expanded.

d_call	j_call	clone_size	v_call	cdr3_nt	cdr3_aa
TRBD1	TRBJ2-5	-	TRBV30	TGTGCCTGGAGTGTAGCGACAGGGGCACGGGAGACCCAGTACTTC	CAWSVATGARETQYF
-	TRBJ2-1	-	TRBV11-2	TGTGCCAGCAGCTTAGAGGTGGGTGAGCAGTTCTTC	CASSLEVGEQFF
TRBD2	TRBJ2-7	-	TRBV18	TGTGCCAGCTCACCGTCTAGCGGGAGTTCTTACGAGCAGTACTTC	CASSPSSGSSYEQYF
-	TRBJ2-7	few	TRBV14	TGTGCCAGCAGCCCAAGACAAGGGGCCTACGAGCAGTACTTC	CASSPRQGAYEQYF
TRBD1	TRBJ2-3	-	TRBV11-3	TGTGCCAGCAGTCCCTTAAGGGGGCGGACAGATACGCAGTATTTT	CASSPLRGRTDTQYF
-	TRBJ2-1	-	TRBV7-2	TGTGCCAGCAGCTTAGGAAACAGACTCGATGAGCAGTTCTTC	CASSLGNRLDEQFF
-	TRBJ2-2	few	TRBV9	TGTGCCAGCAGCCCAGAGGGCAGGGGCGGGGAGCTGTTTTTT	CASSPEGRGGELFF
-	TRBJ1-1	-	TRBV4-1	TGCGCCAGCAGCCAAGGCAGGGAGAACACTGAAGCTTTCTTT	CASSQGRENTEAFF
-	TRBJ1-2	-	TRBV5-8	TGTGCCAGCAGCCCCAGGGGTCGTGGCTACACCTTC	CASSPRGRGYTF
-	TRBJ1-4	-	TRBV7-2	TGTGCCAGCAGCCCAAGACATAATGAAAAACTGTTTTTT	CASSPRHNEKLFF
TRBD2	TRBJ2-5	-	TRBV7-8	TGTGCCAGCAGTCCCCGGGAGGGGCAAGAGACCCAGTACTTC	CASSPREGQETQYF
TRBD1	TRBJ1-1	-	TRBV7-8	TGTGCCAGCAGCAACGCCGGGACAGCAAACACTGAAGCTTTCTTT	CASSNAGTANTEAFF
TRBD1	TRBJ2-7	-	TRBV5-1	TGCGCCAGCAGCTCCGGGACAGTCTACGAGCAGTACTTC	CASSSGTVYEQYF
TRBD1	TRBJ2-2	-	TRBV6-1	TGTGCCAGCAGCTGGGACAGGGGGTACACCGGGGAGCTGTTTTTT	CASSWDRGYTGELFF
-	TRBJ2-7	-	TRBV7-9	TGTGCCAGCAGCTTCGGTCAGGGACTCTGGTACGAGCAGTACTTC	CASSFGQGLWYEQYF
-	TRBJ1-2	-	TRBV27	TGTGCCAGCAGCTTCGACAGAGACTATGGCTACACCTTC	CASSFDRDYGYTF
-	TRBJ1-6	-	TRBV2	TGTGCCACCTCTCTGATGACAGTTGGGAGTTCACCCCTCCACTTT	CATSLMTVGSSPLHF
TRBD2	TRBJ2-5	-	TRBV27	TGTGCCAGCAGTTTATACTGGGGGGGAGTCCAAGAGACCCAGTACTTC	CASSLYWGGVQETQYF
TRBD2	TRBJ2-1	-	TRBV12-5	TGTGCTAGTGGTTTGGTACTGTCGGGGGGGAACAATGAGCAGTTCTTC	CASGLVLSGGNNEQFF
-	TRBJ1-1	-	TRBV6-5	TGTGCCAGCAGCGAGGGGCCCCTGAACACTGAAGCTTTCTTT	CASSEGPLNTEAFF
-	TRBJ2-3	-	TRBV5-1	TGCGCCAGCAGCTTGTTTCCAGCGGCTAGCACAGATACGCAGTATTTT	CASSLFPAASTDTQYF
-	TRBJ1-2	-	TRBV20-1	TGCAGTGCTACACAGGTGGATGGCTACACCTTC	CSATQVDGYTF
-	TRBJ2-1	-	TRBV7-2	TGTGCCAGCAGCTTAGGTTCAGGAATAAGGAATGAGCAGTTCTTC	CASSLGSGIRNEQFF
-	TRBJ1-1	few	TRBV7-2	TGTGCCAGCAGCTTAGTAGCGGGGGCGCGTACTGAAGCTTTCTTT	CASSLVAGARTEAFF
-	TRBJ2-3	-	TRBV7-9	TGTGCCAGCAGCTTGGACCCAGACGCTAGCACAGATACGCAGTATTTT	CASSLDPDASTDTQYF
-	TRBJ1-4	few	TRBV6-1	TGTGCCAGCAGTGCGAAGGACAGAGGTAATGAAAAACTGTTTTTT	CASSAKDRGNEKLFF
-	TRBJ1-1	-	TRBV28	TGTGCCGGCCGGGGCCGCCGGTTGGACACTGAAGCTTTCTTT	CAGRGRRLDTEAFF
-	TRBJ2-5	-	TRBV2	TGTGCCAGCAGTGAAGGACAGTATGAGACCCAGTACTTC	CASSEGQYETQYF
-	TRBJ1-3	-	TRBV2	TGTGCCAGCAGTGAATCGCCTAAGGGGCACGCGAGAAACACCATATATTTT	CASSESPKGHARNTIYF
-	TRBJ2-7	-	TRBV5-1	TGCGCCAGCAGCTCATCCCTTGGGGGCGGCGAGCAGTACTTC	CASSSSLGGGEQYF
-	TRBJ1-3	-	TRBV6-1	TGTGCCAGTCAAGAGAACCACTCTGGAAACACCATATATTTT	CASQENHSGNTIYF
-	TRBJ1-6	-	TRBV7-2	TGTGCCAGCAGCGATTGGGGGTCCTTCGGGTATTCACCCCTCCACTTT	CASSDWGSFGYSPLHF
-	TRBJ1-3	-	TRBV5-6	TGTGCCAGCAGCTTAACACAAACCGGAAACACCATATATTTT	CASSLTQTGNTIYF
-	TRBJ1-1	-	TRBV6-1	TGTGCCAGCAGTCAACAGTACAACACTGAAGCTTTCTTT	CASSQQYNTEAFF
-	TRBJ1-2	once	TRBV30	TGTGCCTGGACCCGACAGACCCATGGCTACACCTTC	CAWTRQTHGYTF
TRBD2	TRBJ2-7	many	TRBV6-1	TGTGCCAGCAGTGAGCGGGGTTCGGGGGGGCAGTACTTC	CASSERGSGGQYF
TRBD1	TRBJ2-5	once	TRBV7-2	TGTGCCAGCACAACAGGGGTCCGAGAGACCCAGTACTTC	CASTTGVRETQYF
TRBD1	TRBJ1-5	-	TRBV5-6	TGTGCCAGCAGCTTGAGGACAGGGGTTAGTCAGCCCCAGCATTTT	CASSLRTGVSQPQHF
TRBD2	TRBJ2-1	-	TRBV5-1	TGCGCCAGCAGCGCCGGGACTAGCGGGAGCAATGAGCAGTTCTTC	CASSAGTSGSNEQFF